This T cell receptor beta chain was captured by sequencing in a study of OX40 agonist ivuxolimab in advanced cancers. Study context: People in dose escalation had one of these cancers: hepatocellular carcinoma, melanoma, renal cell or head and neck cancer. Of the patients, three showed partial responses, one with hepatocellular carcinoma and two with cutaneous melanoma. Study-wide findings and caveats: The study did not work out the antigen specificity of the expanded peripheral T cells.

As for this clone: Its specificity is unknown.

Clones were sequenced by immunoSEQ multiplex PCR, and TCRdb holds only the in-frame ones, with some missing. The sample shows 70,000 to 90,000 clones, around four fifths of them seen only once. Exclusion of a patient followed from autoimmune disease history or systemic immunosuppression. The germline V gene encodes CDR1 MDHEN and CDR2 SYDVKM. The CDR3 extends over 12 amino acids. The V and J ends lost 1 base and 9 bases respectively, with 7 bases between them. The sequence was collected from an adult with an advanced solid tumor such as melanoma, head and neck, liver or kidney cancer. Sequenced material: CD4+ or CD8+ T cells sorted from blood, taken in a trial of the OX40 agonist ivuxolimab. The chain carries TRBV28 and TRBJ2-1, with unresolved D. CDR3 protein: CASSLLGGEQFF. Written as DNA, the CDR3 is TGTGCCAGCAGTTTATTGGGTGGTGAGCAGTTCTTC.